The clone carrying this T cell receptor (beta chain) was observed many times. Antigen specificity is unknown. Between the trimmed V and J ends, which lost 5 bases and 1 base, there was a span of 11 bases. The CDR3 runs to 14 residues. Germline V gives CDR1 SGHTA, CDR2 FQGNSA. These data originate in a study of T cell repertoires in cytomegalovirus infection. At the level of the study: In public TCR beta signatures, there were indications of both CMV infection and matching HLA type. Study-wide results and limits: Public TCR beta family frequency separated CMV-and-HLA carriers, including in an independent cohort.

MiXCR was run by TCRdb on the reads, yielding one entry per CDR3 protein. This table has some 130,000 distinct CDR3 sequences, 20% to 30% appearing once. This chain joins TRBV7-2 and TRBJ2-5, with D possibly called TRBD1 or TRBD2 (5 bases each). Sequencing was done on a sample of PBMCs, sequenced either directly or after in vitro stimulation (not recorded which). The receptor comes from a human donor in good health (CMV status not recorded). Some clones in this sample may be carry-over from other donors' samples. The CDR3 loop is CASSIPGTQETQYF. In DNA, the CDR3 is TGTGCCAGCAGCATCCCAGGGACCCAAGAGACCCAGTACTTC.